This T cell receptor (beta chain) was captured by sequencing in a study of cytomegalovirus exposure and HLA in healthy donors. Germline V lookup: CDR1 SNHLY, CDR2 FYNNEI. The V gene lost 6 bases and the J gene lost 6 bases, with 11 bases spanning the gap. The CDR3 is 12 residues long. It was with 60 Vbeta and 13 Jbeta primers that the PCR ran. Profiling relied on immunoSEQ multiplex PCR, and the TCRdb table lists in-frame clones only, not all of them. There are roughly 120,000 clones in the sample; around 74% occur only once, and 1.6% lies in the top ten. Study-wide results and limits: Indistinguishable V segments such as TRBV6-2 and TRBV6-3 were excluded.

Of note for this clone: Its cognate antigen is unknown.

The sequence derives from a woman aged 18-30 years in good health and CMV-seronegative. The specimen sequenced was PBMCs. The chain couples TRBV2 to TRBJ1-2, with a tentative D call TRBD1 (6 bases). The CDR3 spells CASRGQSNGYTF. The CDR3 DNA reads TGTGCCAGCAGAGGACAGAGCAATGGCTACACCTTC.